A selection of T cell receptor beta chains follows, all from one sample in a study of T cell responses to AZD1222 COVID-19 vaccine. Sequencing was performed with immunoSEQ multiplex PCR; in TCRdb, only in-frame clones are kept and a portion is missing. The data hold about 94,000 clones, with roughly 88% observed a single time. Sequencing used peripheral blood, obtained 28 days after the second AZD1222 dose. The receptors come from an adult who received the AZD1222 COVID-19 vaccine. Each CDR3 is given with its conserved first and last residue.

V gene	J gene	CDR3 protein
TRBV29-1	TRBJ1-2	CSVEEEEGETVYGYTF
TRBV5-1	TRBJ1-2	CASSPGQASYGYTF
TRBV7-2	TRBJ2-2	CASSSRNTGELFF
TRBV3-1/TRBV3-2	TRBJ1-3	CASSQERISGNTIYF
TRBV7-9	TRBJ1-1	CASSRTGFSAFF
TRBV6-5	TRBJ2-7	CASRRGGTYEQYF
TRBV6-2/TRBV6-3	TRBJ2-7	CASSRNSIYEQYF
TRBV24-1	TRBJ2-1	CATSDSGRGPLNEQFF
TRBV18	TRBJ1-1	CASWSPNTEAFF
TRBV7-2	TRBJ1-3	CASSLHRVSGNTIYF
TRBV9	TRBJ1-1	CASTNGENAEAFF
TRBV30	TRBJ1-5	CAWRQGWNQPQHF
TRBV2	TRBJ2-3	CASSELRGTDTQYF
TRBV5-8	TRBJ2-1	CASYRQPEPNEQFF
TRBV27	TRBJ2-3	CASSLYQGAASTDTQYF
TRBV6-5	TRBJ1-2	CASSRDTGFYGYTF
TRBV5-6	TRBJ2-1	CASSRQGPGEQFF
TRBV4-3	TRBJ2-7	CASSLTWDPESSYEQYF
TRBV7-2	TRBJ2-7	CASSLFADRNEQYF
TRBV5-4	TRBJ2-2	CASSPDRPTGELFF
TRBV25-1	TRBJ1-4	CASSEYWGQSNEKLFF
TRBV27	TRBJ2-1	CASSWRRNEQFF
TRBV3-1/TRBV3-2	TRBJ1-6	CASSQSLDNSPLHF
TRBV6-1	TRBJ1-2	CASSEVWTQGGYTF
TRBV15	TRBJ1-5	CATSRRIGDSNQPQHF
TRBV28	TRBJ2-1	CASRQGTYNEQFF
TRBV4-1	TRBJ1-3	CASSRGHGGTSGNTIYF
TRBV9	TRBJ1-6	CASSVGEVGGIVNSPLHF
TRBV4-2	TRBJ2-2	CASSLQGWGSGELFF
TRBV10-1	TRBJ1-1	CASSEGGEAFF
TRBV7-3	TRBJ2-6	CASSPGLYSGANVLTF
TRBV7-9	TRBJ2-1	CASSPPGHPSNEQFF
TRBV9	TRBJ1-1	CASSDPLGGAPTEAFF